The next 10 T cell receptor beta chains were all read from a single sample in a study of blood T cell repertoires in COVID-19. Assay used: immunoSEQ multiplex PCR; TCRdb lists only in-frame clones, some missing. The profile shows 70,000 to 80,000 clones, about 90% of them singletons. Sequencing was done on a sample of peripheral blood. Receptors originate from a human donor in a cohort sampled during active COVID-19.

The V gene is TRBV5-4, the J gene TRBJ2-6; perhaps TRBD1 as D (5 bases). Trimming removed 5 bases from V and 1 base from J, with 10 bases in between. The CDR3 is made up of 15 amino acids. CDR1 and CDR2 from the germline V gene are SGHNT and YYREEE (reference sequence). The CDR3 spells CASRSTGSGANVLTF. The CDR3 nucleotides read TGTGCCAGCAGATCCACAGGTTCTGGGGCCAACGTCCTGACTTTC.

This chain links TRBV5-1 with TRBJ2-7; D is undetermined. CDR3 length: 12 residues. CDR1 and CDR2 from the germline V gene are SGHRS and YFSETQ. The V gene lost 0 bases and the J gene lost 6 bases, with 7 bases spanning the gap. CDR3 coding DNA: TGCGCCAGCAGCTTGGGACGGGTCGAGCAGTACTTC. This sequence encodes CASSLGRVEQYF.

The chain has TRBV25-1 and TRBJ2-2; tentative D call: TRBD1 (6 bases). Germline-derived CDR1 and CDR2 are MGHDK and SYGVNS. CDR3 length: 13 amino acids. V was cut by 10 bases and J by 5 bases, with 14 bases left in between. CDR3 sequence: CAIQGPKTGELFF. In DNA, the CDR3 is TGTGCCATCCAGGGGCCAAAGACCGGGGAGCTGTTTTTT.

The CDR3 spells CASSLAGQTGELFF. The CDR3 bases are TGTGCCAGCAGCTTAGCTGGACAAACCGGGGAGCTGTTTTTT. This chain connects TRBV11-3 to TRBJ2-2; maybe TRBD1 (5 bases). V was cut by 1 base and J by 5 bases, with 8 bases left in between. This CDR3 is built from 14 residues. The germline gives CDR1 SGHNT, CDR2 YENEEA.

The chain uses TRBV6-5 and TRBJ1-6; 9 bases fit TRBD1. V shed 0 bases, J shed 8 bases, and the junction held 2 bases outside the gene matches. The CDR3 is 15 amino acids. CDR1 and CDR2 (germline): MNHEY, SVGAGI. The DNA of the CDR3 is TGTGCCAGCAGTTACTCGCGGACAGGGGATTCACCCCTCCACTTT. Translation gives CASSYSRTGDSPLHF.

This clone was detected once. This chain connects TRBV6-5 to TRBJ2-1; D may be TRBD2 (5 bases). Germline V lookup: CDR1 MNHEY, CDR2 SVGAGI. The CDR3 covers 14 residues. V lost 5 bases to trimming and J lost 4 bases, with 12 bases between them. The CDR3 loop reads CASSRTDYYNEQFF. The CDR3 DNA reads as TGTGCCAGCAGTCGTACAGACTATTACAATGAGCAGTTCTTC.

The chain couples TRBV20-1 to TRBJ1-1, with 7 bases matching TRBD1. The ends lost 5 bases at V and 8 bases at J; junction bases unmatched: 5. Per the germline V gene, CDR1 is DFQATT and CDR2 is SNEGSKA (reference sequence). The CDR3 totals 11 residues. CDR3: CSAVPGQEAFF. The CDR3 DNA reads TGCAGTGCTGTTCCGGGACAGGAAGCTTTCTTT.

The chain links TRBV7-2 to TRBJ2-2; D uncertain. Germline V gene lookup returns CDR1 SGHTA and CDR2 FQGNSA. This CDR3 region has 13 residues. V was cut by 5 bases and J by 4 bases, with 8 bases left in between. The CDR3 reads CASSPGLTGELFF. The CDR3 region has the DNA TGTGCCAGCAGCCCTGGCCTCACCGGGGAGCTGTTTTTT.

V usage is TRBV12-3 or TRBV12-4 and J usage is TRBJ2-3; 9 bases are a match to TRBD2. This CDR3 has 13 amino acids. J was trimmed by 11 bases and V by 6 bases; bases with no gene match: 9. CDR3 amino acids: CASSAGTSSVQYF. The CDR3 DNA sequence: TGTGCCAGCAGCGCCGGGACTAGCTCAGTGCAGTATTTT.

The V call is TRBV6-5, the J call TRBJ2-3, with D possibly matching TRBD2 (5 bases). Germline loops: CDR1 MNHEY, CDR2 SVGAGI. This CDR3 contains 13 residues. With 6 bases removed from V and 4 bases from J, the gap between germline ends came to 11 bases. In nucleotides, the CDR3 is TGTGCCAGCAGCCAAACTAGACCAGATACGCAGTATTTT. Protein product: CASSQTRPDTQYF.